Below, 27 T cell receptor beta chains from the same sample are listed, as sequenced in a study of OX40 agonist ivuxolimab in advanced cancers. The receptor library was made with the immunoSEQ multiplex PCR assay. Here the immuneACCESS table is served through TCRdb, limited to in-frame sequences with V and J called. Missing clones are a known gap in these copies; in checked studies unresolved V genes cover under half, and the rest lacks a known reason. A total of about 84,000 clones appear in this sample, roughly 84% of them only once. The ten largest clones capture less than 3% of the sample. Specimen: CD4+ or CD8+ T cells sorted from blood, collected in a trial of the OX40 agonist ivuxolimab. These receptors came from an adult with an advanced solid tumor such as melanoma, head and neck, liver or kidney cancer.

This chain joins TRBV19 and TRBJ2-1, with TRBD1 identical over 8 bases. V was pared by 4 bases and J by 8 bases, with 7 bases of the junction left unmatched. Per the germline V gene, CDR1 is LNHDA and CDR2 is SQIVND (reference sequence). The CDR3 covers 14 residues. CDR3 region: CASSKGQGLHEQFF. CDR3 DNA: TGTGCCAGTAGTAAAGGACAGGGTCTCCATGAGCAGTTCTTC.

The V and J genes are TRBV19 and TRBJ2-4; D possibly matches TRBD1 or TRBD2 (5 bases each). Germline V gene sequence: CDR1 LNHDA, CDR2 SQIVND (reference sequence). This CDR3 is built from 13 residues. V lost 6 bases to trimming and J lost 7 bases, with 13 bases between them. The chain's CDR3 is CASRIRGPNIQYF. The CDR3 DNA reads TGTGCCAGTAGGATCCGGGGCCCCAACATTCAGTACTTC.

The chain uses TRBV6-1 and TRBJ1-2; TRBD1 matches 7 bases. This CDR3 region has 15 residues. Trimming cost V 5 bases and J 7 bases; bases outside gene matches: 13. CDR1 is MNHNS and CDR2 is SASEGT in the germline V gene. CDR3 bases: TGTGCCAGCAGTTTGACAGGGAAGGTAGGAGTTGGCTACACCTTC. It is translated as CASSLTGKVGVGYTF.

The chain couples TRBV6-5 to TRBJ2-7, with 11 bases fitting TRBD2. The CDR3 covers 15 residues. Trimming at V came to 2 bases and at J to 3 bases, leaving 3 bases not matched to a gene. Germline CDR1 reads MNHEY; CDR2 reads SVGAGI. As DNA, the CDR3 is TGTGCCAGCAGTTACGACGGGACTAGCGGCTACGAGCAGTACTTC. The encoded protein is CASSYDGTSGYEQYF.

This sequence joins TRBV4-3 and TRBJ2-5; 8 nucleotides match TRBD2. Germline trimming cut 0 bases from V and 2 bases from J; bases unmatched to any gene: 8. CDR3 length: 17 amino acids. Germline assignment: CDR1 LGHNA and CDR2 YSLEER. CDR3 nucleotide sequence: TGCGCCAGCAGCCAAGATTACCGGGGGGGACGGCAAGAGACCCAGTACTTC. Amino acid sequence: CASSQDYRGGRQETQYF.

This rearrangement joins TRBV29-1 to TRBJ2-2; D is uncertain. The length of the CDR3 is 13 residues. CDR1 and CDR2 (germline): SQVTM, ANQGSEA. Trimming removed 6 bases from V and 1 base from J, with 9 bases in between. CDR3 DNA: TGCAGCGTCCCGGAGAAGAACACCGGGGAGCTGTTTTTT. This gives the protein CSVPEKNTGELFF.

This clone showed up many times. The V gene is TRBV19, the J gene TRBJ1-6; D remains unclear. CDR3 size: 17 residues. Per germline, CDR1 LNHDA and CDR2 SQIVND (reference sequence). The V gene lost 5 bases and the J gene lost 2 bases, with 16 bases spanning the gap. The CDR3 loop is CASSRSLERTYNSPLHF. The CDR3 nucleotides are TGTGCCAGTAGTCGGTCGCTCGAGCGGACCTATAATTCACCCCTCCACTTT. Complete variable domain (other parts from reference TRBV19 and TRBJ1-6): DGGITQSPKYLFRKEGQNVTLSCEQNLNHDAMYWYRQDPGQGLRLIYYSQIVNDFQKGDIAEGYSVSREKKESFPLTVTSAQKNPTAFYLCASSRSLERTYNSPLHFGNGTRLTVT.

This clone occurred a few times. The CDR3: CASSSTGSYEQYV. CDR3 in DNA: TGTGCCAGCAGCTCGACAGGATCCTACGAGCAGTACGTC. V is TRBV5-4 and J is TRBJ2-7; D possibly corresponds to TRBD1 (6 bases). Germline CDR1 SGHNT, CDR2 YYREEE (reference sequence). CDR3 size: 13 residues. V was shortened by 3 bases and J by 1 base, with 8 bases between the two germline ends.

This clone was observed a single time. This chain uses TRBV5-4 with TRBJ1-3, with 7 bases matching TRBD1. The CDR3 spans 15 residues. Trimming removed 4 bases from V and 8 bases from J; junction bases left unmatched: 12. Germline V lookup: CDR1 SGHNT, CDR2 YYREEE (reference sequence). CDR3: CASSQPRTGGHTIYF. The CDR3 coding sequence is TGTGCCAGCAGCCAACCCCGGACAGGTGGCCACACCATATATTTT.

The rearrangement joins TRBV28 to TRBJ1-4; 7 nucleotides align to TRBD1. The CDR3 covers 16 residues. The J segment lost 5 bases and the V segment lost 2 bases, leaving 8 bases of the junction unmatched. Germline V gene sequence: CDR1 MDHEN, CDR2 SYDVKM. CDR3 sequence: CASSLEGGTDNEKLFF. Written as DNA, the CDR3 is TGTGCCAGCAGTTTAGAAGGAGGGACAGACAATGAAAAACTGTTTTTT.

Only a few counts were recorded for this clone. The chain is built from TRBV13 and TRBJ1-6, with D hard to call. Germline V gene data show CDR1 as PRHDT and CDR2 as FYEKMQ (reference sequence). V shed 1 base and J shed 10 bases, with 8 bases lying between them. This CDR3 is built from 13 residues. The CDR3 loop is CASSLDPASPLHF. For the CDR3, the DNA is TGTGCCAGCAGCTTAGATCCAGCCTCACCCCTCCACTTT.

The gene calls are TRBV7-2 and TRBJ2-6; either TRBD1 or TRBD2 may fit D (5 bases each). From germline, CDR1 is SGHTA and CDR2 FQGNSA. CDR3 length: 16 amino acids. Trimming shortened V by 6 bases and J by 0 bases, and 12 bases separated the two germline ends. CDR3 region: CASRARGSSGANVLTF. In DNA form, the CDR3 reads TGTGCCAGCAGAGCGAGGGGCAGCTCTGGGGCCAACGTCCTGACTTTC.

This clone was detected only a few times. The chain couples TRBV6-5 to TRBJ1-5; D is perhaps TRBD1 (5 bases). Germline loops: CDR1 MNHEY, CDR2 SVGAGI. The ends were cut back, 8 bases at V and 3 bases at J, with 11 bases in the middle. The CDR3 covers 13 residues. The CDR3 loop reads CASWGSINQPQHF. The CDR3 DNA reads TGTGCCAGCTGGGGCAGCATCAATCAGCCCCAGCATTTT.

The chain recombines TRBV18 with TRBJ1-5; TRBD1 matches at 7 bases. Germline V gene sequence: CDR1 KGHSH, CDR2 LQKENI. The CDR3 is made up of 15 amino acids. J was trimmed by 5 bases and V by 4 bases; bases with no gene match: 8. CDR3 bases: TGTGCCAGCTCACAAACGACAGGGCGCGATCAGCCCCAGCATTTT. Translation: CASSQTTGRDQPQHF.

The J gene is TRBJ2-2, the V gene TRBV6-6; TRBD2 matches 7 bases. Germline V CDR1 and CDR2: MNHNY, SVGAGI (reference sequence). The junction had 8 bases not matched to a gene; V was cut back by 5 bases and J by 5 bases. The CDR3 contains 15 residues. The CDR3 nucleotides read TGTGCCAGCAGTCCCCGGGGAGGGAGGACCGGGGAGCTGTTTTTT. Residues: CASSPRGGRTGELFF.

CDR3 bases: TGTGCCAGCAGCAGGACAGGGGGCACAGATACGCAGTATTTT. This codes for CASSRTGGTDTQYF. The J gene is TRBJ2-3, the V gene TRBV6-5, with 9 bases that match TRBD1. The J segment lost 1 base and the V segment lost 6 bases, leaving 2 bases of the junction unmatched. The V gene's germline CDR1 is MNHEY and CDR2 SVGAGI. The CDR3 spans 14 residues.

This chain joins TRBV7-2 and TRBJ1-5; D is unclear. CDR1 and CDR2 from the germline V gene are SGHTA and FQGNSA. CDR3 length: 13 residues. V was cut by 8 bases and J by 4 bases, with 12 bases left in between. The CDR3 loop is CASARSLNQPQHF. DNA for the CDR3: TGTGCCAGCGCGCGGTCTCTAAATCAGCCCCAGCATTTT.

The chain links TRBV9 to TRBJ2-3; 8 positions agree with TRBD1. The J segment lost 4 bases and the V segment lost 5 bases, leaving 3 bases of the junction unmatched. CDR1 and CDR2 (germline): SGDLS, YYNGEE. CDR3 length: 13 residues. The CDR3 DNA is TGTGCCAGCAGAGGACAGGGCTCAGATACGCAGTATTTT. It yields the protein CASRGQGSDTQYF.

The J gene is TRBJ2-5, the V gene TRBV28, with D perhaps being TRBD1 or TRBD2 (5 bases each). V was shortened by 3 bases and J by 6 bases, with 29 bases between the two germline ends. This CDR3 spans 19 amino acids. In germline, CDR1 is MDHEN, CDR2 SYDVKM. DNA for the CDR3: TGTGCCAGCAGTTTTGGGTATTCGTCCGGCAGGGAGTTTGGGAAGACCCAGTACTTC. Its protein is CASSFGYSSGREFGKTQYF.

The rearrangement links TRBV7-9 to TRBJ2-1; 10 bases fit TRBD1. V gave up 0 bases and J gave up 6 bases; unmatched junction bases: 11. The CDR3 consists of 18 residues. The germline gives CDR1 SEHNR, CDR2 FQNEAQ (reference sequence). The CDR3 region is CASSLARMGQGRVNEQFF. The CDR3 DNA is TGTGCCAGCAGCTTAGCACGGATGGGACAGGGGAGGGTCAATGAGCAGTTCTTC.

The chain joins TRBV5-1 to TRBJ2-7; 7 bases map to TRBD1. The CDR3 spans 18 residues. With 7 bases clipped from V and 6 bases from J, the junction kept 25 bases outside the gene matches. The germline V gene has CDR1 SGHRS and CDR2 YFSETQ. CDR3 nucleotides: TGCGCCAGCCACCCGTCTGGACAATTCGGGACAGCCTCTCGCGAGCAGTACTTC. Its protein product is CASHPSGQFGTASREQYF.

V is TRBV9 and J is TRBJ1-1; TRBD1 might be the D (6 bases). V lost 0 bases and J 1 base, leaving 13 bases between the germline ends. This CDR3 comprises 16 residues. The germline V gene has CDR1 SGDLS and CDR2 YYNGEE. CDR3 protein: CASSVGQGFKNTEAFF. The CDR3 DNA follows: TGTGCCAGCAGCGTAGGCCAGGGGTTCAAGAACACTGAAGCTTTCTTT.

CDR3 sequence (DNA): TGCGCCAGCAGCTTAAACTCAATCCCCGCATCCTACGAGCAGTACTTC. Its protein is CASSLNSIPASYEQYF. This chain uses TRBV5-1 with TRBJ2-7; D gene uncertain. V was shortened by 2 bases and J by 1 base, with 16 bases between the two germline ends. Germline CDR1 is SGHRS and CDR2 is YFSETQ. The CDR3 runs 16 residues.

V is TRBV2 and J is TRBJ1-6; 9 nucleotides line up with TRBD1. This CDR3 comprises 13 residues. Germline CDR1 reads SNHLY; CDR2 reads FYNNEI. The V segment lost 4 bases and the J segment 10 bases; nucleotides outside the gene matches: 2. The CDR3 nucleotides are TGTGCCAGCAGTGGACAGGGGGACTCACCCCTCCACTTT. Amino acids: CASSGQGDSPLHF.

This chain joins TRBV6-6 and TRBJ1-4, with D possibly matching TRBD1 (6 bases). The CDR3 totals 14 residues. Trimming removed 6 bases at V and 3 bases at J, with 11 bases between. Germline V CDR1 and CDR2: MNHNY, SVGAGI (reference sequence). The CDR3 DNA reads as TGTGCCAGCAGCCCACAGGGACCTAATGAAAAACTGTTTTTT. Its translation is CASSPQGPNEKLFF.

The table lists this clone with a few counts. The chain joins TRBV7-2 to TRBJ2-2; weak D call: TRBD1 (6 bases). Deletions cut 8 bases from V and 5 bases from J, with 12 bases between. The CDR3 sequence is 13 residues long. CDR1 and CDR2 (germline): SGHTA, FQGNSA. Written as DNA, the CDR3 is TGTGCCAGCCGCCAGGGGCTTACCGGGGAGCTGTTTTTT. Encoded protein: CASRQGLTGELFF.

The rearrangement uses TRBV28 and TRBJ2-3; 9 nucleotides agree with TRBD2. Trimming removed 6 bases from V and 5 bases from J; junction bases left unmatched: 12. The CDR3 has 16 amino acids. Germline CDR1 MDHEN, CDR2 SYDVKM. The CDR3 is CASRTEGGGGLDTQYF. Here the CDR3 DNA reads TGTGCCAGCAGGACAGAGGGCGGGGGGGGCTTAGATACGCAGTATTTT.